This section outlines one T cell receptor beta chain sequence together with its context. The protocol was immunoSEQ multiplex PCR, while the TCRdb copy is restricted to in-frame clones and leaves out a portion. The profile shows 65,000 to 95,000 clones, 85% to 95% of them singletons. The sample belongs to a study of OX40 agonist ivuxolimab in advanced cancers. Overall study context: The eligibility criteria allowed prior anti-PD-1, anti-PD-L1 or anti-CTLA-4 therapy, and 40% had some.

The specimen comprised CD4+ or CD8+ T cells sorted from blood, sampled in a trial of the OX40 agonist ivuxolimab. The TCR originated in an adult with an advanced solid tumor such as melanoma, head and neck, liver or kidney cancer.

CDR3 loop: CASSVGQMNTEAFF. As DNA, the CDR3 is TGTGCCAGTAGTGTGGGACAGATGAACACTGAAGCTTTCTTT. The rearrangement uses TRBV19 and TRBJ1-1; 7 bases line up with TRBD1. The CDR3 sequence is 14 residues long. After removal of 5 bases from V and 0 bases from J, the junction contained 3 bases not matched to a gene. Germline V gene sequence: CDR1 LNHDA, CDR2 SQIVND (reference sequence).